This T cell receptor beta chain was captured by sequencing in a study of identical twins. Study-level findings and limits: Insertion counts were lower in abundant cord blood beta clonotypes, a trend that memory repertoires did not show. Within monozygotic twins, out-of-frame TCR alpha sharing was underestimated by the models. Conclusions were based on cross-sectional statistical analysis, without following the same donors.

The CDR3 consists of 13 residues. Trimming removed 1 base from V and 15 bases from J, with 13 bases in between. Germline lookup yields CDR1 LGHNA and CDR2 YSLEER. This clonotype was counted many times. The target antigen is unknown. TCRdb analysed the 5' RACE reads with MiXCR anew, one entry per CDR3 protein. The sample records around 220,000 distinct CDR3 sequences, over 9.5% being singletons. V gene TRBV4-3 combines with J gene TRBJ1-6; the D gene is possibly TRBD1 (5 bases). This TCR was recovered from a man aged 50-60 years in good health. Sequencing input: memory T cells sorted from blood. The CDR3 nucleotides are TGCGCCAGCAGCCAAGTCATTGGGGGTGGCCTCCACTTT. Its protein is CASSQVIGGGLHF.